This passage covers 29 T cell receptor beta chains from one sample sequenced in a study of blood T cell repertoires in COVID-19. The repertoire was sequenced with immunoSEQ multiplex PCR; TCRdb's copy has only in-frame clones and lacks some. The repertoire has approximately 150,000 clones, 87% of them found once; the top ten carry about 4.7%. Sequences were obtained from peripheral blood. These TCRs come from a human donor in a cohort sampled during active COVID-19.

The V call is TRBV5-1, the J call TRBJ2-3, with 7 nucleotides matching TRBD2. The CDR3 extends over 14 amino acids. CDR1 is SGHRS, CDR2 YFSETQ, per germline. V shed 1 base and J 4 bases; nucleotides not matched to a gene: 3. This chain's CDR3 is CASSLYGLADTQYF. DNA of the CDR3: TGCGCCAGCAGCTTGTACGGACTAGCAGATACGCAGTATTTT.

V and J are TRBV30 and TRBJ1-2; 10 positions agree with TRBD1. J gave up 6 bases and V 3 bases, and 4 bases lay outside the gene matches. Germline V gives CDR1 GTSNPN, CDR2 SVGIG (reference sequence). The CDR3 is made up of 13 amino acids. The CDR3 region has the DNA TGTGCCTGGAGCCCGGGACAGGGGAATGGCTACACCTTC. It translates to CAWSPGQGNGYTF. The full variable domain, completed using reference TRBV30 and TRBJ1-2, is SQTIHQWPATLVQPVGSPLSLECTVEGTSNPNLYWYRQAAGRGLQLLFYSVGIGQISSEVPQNLSASRPQDRQFILSSKKLLLSDSGFYLCAWSPGQGNGYTFGSGTRLTVV.

The chain links TRBV5-1 to TRBJ1-4; 9 bases are shared with TRBD1. V was clipped by 1 base and J by 7 bases; unmatched bases: 8. CDR3 length: 16 amino acids. The germline CDR1 and CDR2 sequences are SGHRS and YFSETQ. Written as DNA, the CDR3 is TGCGCCAGCAGCTTGCCTACAGGGGGCGAGGGTGAAAAACTGTTTTTT. It is translated as CASSLPTGGEGEKLFF.

The chain employs TRBV5-4 and TRBJ2-7; 8 nucleotides line up with TRBD2. V lost 2 bases, J lost 7 bases, and 8 bases stayed unmatched. Germline lookup yields CDR1 SGHNT and CDR2 YYREEE (reference sequence). The CDR3 is 14 residues long. DNA for the CDR3: TGTGCCAGCAGCTTTGGCGGGGGGAGGGAAGAGCAGTACTTC. Translated, it gives CASSFGGGREEQYF. The whole variable domain, remainder taken from reference TRBV5-4 and TRBJ2-7, is ETGVTQSPTHLIKTRGQQVTLRCSSQSGHNTVSWYQQALGQGPQFIFQYYREEENGRGNFPPRFSGLQFPNYSSELNVNALELDDSALYLCASSFGGGREEQYFGPGTRLTVT.

The chain links TRBV6-5 to TRBJ1-2; 8 bases line up with TRBD1. This CDR3 spans 16 amino acids. The J segment lost 4 bases and the V segment lost 4 bases, leaving 11 bases of the junction unmatched. Germline loops: CDR1 MNHEY, CDR2 SVGAGI. The CDR3 is CASSLRQGHEIYGYTF. The CDR3 bases are TGTGCCAGCAGTTTGAGACAGGGGCATGAGATCTATGGCTACACCTTC.

The gene calls are TRBV28 and TRBJ2-7; 10 nucleotides line up with TRBD1. V lost 3 bases to trimming and J lost 5 bases; unmatched junction nucleotides: 10. The CDR3 is made up of 16 amino acids. CDR1 and CDR2 from the germline V gene are MDHEN and SYDVKM. CDR3 sequence (DNA): TGTGCCAGCAGTTTCTACATCGGGACAGGGGACCACGAGCAGTACTTC. It is translated as CASSFYIGTGDHEQYF.

The genes are TRBV7-2 and TRBJ2-5; D is unclear. The CDR3 is 14 amino acids. CDR1 and CDR2 (germline): SGHTA, FQGNSA. The V gene lost 1 base and the J gene lost 2 bases, with 8 bases spanning the gap. The CDR3, as DNA: TGTGCCAGCAGCTTAGATCGAACTCAAGAGACCCAGTACTTC. This gives the protein CASSLDRTQETQYF. The whole variable domain, remainder taken from reference TRBV7-2 and TRBJ2-5, is GAGVSQSPSNKVTEKGKDVELRCDPISGHTALYWYRQSLGQGLEFLIYFQGNSAPDKSGLPSDRFSAERTGGSVSTLTIQRTQQEDSAVYLCASSLDRTQETQYFGPGTRLLVL.

This clone has more than one count but fewer than ten. In DNA, the CDR3 is TGTGCCAGTAGTATTCTCTCTGGAAACACCATATATTTT. This gives the protein CASSILSGNTIYF. V usage is TRBV19 and J usage is TRBJ1-3, with D hard to call. The germline gives CDR1 LNHDA, CDR2 SQIVND (reference sequence). V was trimmed by 3 bases and J by 0 bases, leaving 3 bases between them. This CDR3 spans 13 amino acids.

In this sample, this clone turned up once. The chain recombines TRBV19 with TRBJ1-1, with D possibly being TRBD1 (5 bases). The CDR3 extends over 14 amino acids. CDR1 is LNHDA, CDR2 SQIVND, per germline (reference sequence). V gave up 3 bases and J gave up 0 bases, with 8 bases separating them. CDR3 sequence (DNA): TGTGCCAGTAGTATGACAGTTATGAACACTGAAGCTTTCTTT. Translating gives CASSMTVMNTEAFF.

This rearrangement joins TRBV9 to TRBJ2-5, with 9 bases identical to TRBD2. Germline V lookup: CDR1 SGDLS, CDR2 YYNGEE. The CDR3 runs 17 residues. V dropped 4 bases and J dropped 1; count of bases not matched to a gene: 11. In DNA form, the CDR3 reads TGTGCCAGCAGCTCCGGGCCCGCGGGAGGGTCCCAAGAGACCCAGTACTTC. Residues: CASSSGPAGGSQETQYF.

This chain connects TRBV30 to TRBJ2-5; a possible D gene is TRBD2 (5 bases). In germline, CDR1 is GTSNPN, CDR2 SVGIG (reference sequence). CDR3 size: 17 residues. Trimming took 4 bases from V and 5 from J, leaving 26 bases between them. The CDR3 loop is CAWKVPPTWRGGETQYF. As DNA, the CDR3 is TGTGCCTGGAAGGTCCCCCCGACATGGCGAGGCGGGGAGACCCAGTACTTC.

The chain links TRBV7-9 to TRBJ2-7; D might be TRBD1 (5 bases). The germline CDR1 and CDR2 sequences are SEHNR and FQNEAQ (reference sequence). The CDR3 loop spans 13 amino acids. Trimming took 0 bases from V and 4 from J, leaving 7 bases between them. The DNA for the CDR3 is TGTGCCAGCAGCTTAGCTCCAGGGTACGAGCAGTACTTC. Translation gives CASSLAPGYEQYF.

The sample holds one count of this clone. CDR3 loop: CASSFLAGAASGANVLTF. For the CDR3, the DNA is TGCGCCAGCAGCTTTTTAGCGGGGGCCGCCTCTGGGGCCAACGTCCTGACTTTC. This rearrangement joins TRBV5-1 to TRBJ2-6, with 9 bases lining up with TRBD2. V gave up 2 bases and J gave up 0 bases; unmatched junction bases: 6. Germline V gene lookup returns CDR1 SGHRS and CDR2 YFSETQ. There are 18 residues in the CDR3.

The V gene is TRBV7-6, the J gene TRBJ2-3; 7 bases align to TRBD2. CDR1 is SGHVS and CDR2 is FNYEAQ in the germline V gene. This CDR3 is built from 16 residues. Trimming took 3 bases from V and 0 from J; bases not matched to a gene: 6. The CDR3: CASSLSAGFSTDTQYF. CDR3 nucleotides: TGTGCCAGCAGCTTGTCAGCGGGGTTTAGCACAGATACGCAGTATTTT.

The chain has TRBV6-2 or TRBV6-3 and TRBJ2-3; unclear D gene. The CDR3 has 13 residues. Germline assignment: CDR1 MNHEY and CDR2 SVGEGT. The germline V and J ends were trimmed by 2 bases and 4 bases, with 7 bases remaining between them. The DNA of the CDR3 is TGTGCCAGCAGTTACCAAATAGCAGATACGCAGTATTTT. It yields the protein CASSYQIADTQYF.

The V and J genes are TRBV9 and TRBJ1-3, with D possibly matching TRBD1 (5 bases). Germline V gene data show CDR1 as SGDLS and CDR2 as YYNGEE. V was clipped by 2 bases and J by 3 bases, with 18 bases between them. The CDR3 length is 17 residues. The CDR3 reads CASSVGPTPNLGNTIYF. CDR3 DNA sequence: TGTGCCAGCAGCGTGGGGCCTACGCCAAACCTTGGAAACACCATATATTTT.

The CDR3 DNA reads TGTGCCAGCAGCTTAATCCCTGACGCGGGGGATACGCAGTATTTT. Translated, it gives CASSLIPDAGDTQYF. The J gene is TRBJ2-3, the V gene TRBV11-1; possible D gene TRBD2, 6 bases. Germline V gene lookup returns CDR1 SGHAT and CDR2 FQDESV (reference sequence). V lost 2 bases and J lost 6, with 15 bases in between. The CDR3 is 15 residues long.

This chain links TRBV19 with TRBJ2-1; 11 positions match TRBD2. Germline V lookup: CDR1 LNHDA, CDR2 SQIVND (reference sequence). V lost 5 bases to trimming and J lost 4 bases; unmatched junction nucleotides: 4. The CDR3 is 15 residues long. CDR3 in DNA: TGTGCCAGTAGTCCGAGACTAGCGGGGTACAATGAGCAGTTCTTC. It encodes CASSPRLAGYNEQFF.

This chain joins TRBV5-8 and TRBJ1-3; 9 nucleotides line up with TRBD1. Germline V CDR1 and CDR2: SGHTS, YDEGEE. The CDR3 spans 17 residues. V trimming: 5 bases; J trimming: 0 bases; junction bases outside the gene matches: 9. CDR3 sequence (DNA): TGTGCCAGCAGTCGCTCCGGGACAGGGACCTCTGGAAACACCATATATTTT. This translates into CASSRSGTGTSGNTIYF. The full variable domain, with the rest looked up from reference TRBV5-8 and TRBJ1-3, is EAGVTQSPTHLIKTRGQQATLRCSPISGHTSVYWYQQALGLGLQFLLWYDEGEERNRGNFPPRFSGRQFPNYSSELNVNALELEDSALYLCASSRSGTGTSGNTIYFGEGSWLTVV.

The chain links TRBV19 to TRBJ2-7, with 10 bases identical to TRBD1. The CDR3 length is 15 residues. With 2 bases clipped from V and 3 bases from J, the junction kept 4 bases outside the gene matches. Germline assignment: CDR1 LNHDA and CDR2 SQIVND (reference sequence). CDR3 coding DNA: TGTGCCAGTAGTATACCGGGACAGGGGATCTACGAGCAGTACTTC. It yields the protein CASSIPGQGIYEQYF.

This clone has just a few counts. The chain recombines TRBV5-5 with TRBJ2-1; 7 nucleotides match TRBD2. The CDR3 covers 14 residues. V shed 4 bases and J 3 bases; nucleotides not matched to a gene: 4. CDR1 is SGHKS and CDR2 is YYEKEE in the germline V gene (reference sequence). In DNA, the CDR3 is TGTGCCAGCAGCCCAGCTAGCGGCTACAATGAGCAGTTCTTC. Protein: CASSPASGYNEQFF.

This chain uses TRBV14 with TRBJ2-7, with 11 bases aligning to TRBD1. V shed 6 bases and J 3 bases; nucleotides not matched to a gene: 4. The CDR3 sequence is 14 residues long. CDR1 is SGHDN, CDR2 FVKESK, per germline. The CDR3 bases are TGTGCCAGCAGACGGGGACAGGGGGACTACGAGCAGTACTTC. Translated: CASRRGQGDYEQYF.

The chain has TRBV2 and TRBJ2-7, with TRBD2 matching over 7 bases. Germline assignment: CDR1 SNHLY and CDR2 FYNNEI. The CDR3 totals 15 residues. With V trimmed by 0 bases and J by 3 bases, 5 bases remained unmatched. In DNA form, the CDR3 reads TGTGCCAGCAGTGAAGCGAGGGCTAGCGGCTACGAGCAGTACTTC. Protein sequence: CASSEARASGYEQYF.

The J gene is TRBJ2-6, the V gene TRBV15; TRBD1 matches at 9 bases. CDR3 length: 16 residues. Losses at the gene ends were 1 base for V and 2 bases for J; bases not matched to a gene: 0. Germline V gives CDR1 LNHNV, CDR2 YYDKDF (reference sequence). Here the CDR3 reads CATSRGQGAGANVLTF. In DNA, the CDR3 is TGTGCCACCAGCAGAGGACAGGGGGCTGGGGCCAACGTCCTGACTTTC.

This clone was seen only once. The chain employs TRBV28 and TRBJ2-7; D is perhaps TRBD2 (5 bases). Trimming removed 5 bases at V and 3 bases at J, with 11 bases between. CDR3 length: 13 amino acids. Germline values: CDR1 MDHEN, CDR2 SYDVKM. The CDR3 sequence: CASSKDGNYEQYF. The CDR3 region has the DNA TGTGCCAGCAGTAAAGACGGGAACTACGAGCAGTACTTC.

This chain links TRBV6-4 with TRBJ1-3; D may be TRBD1 (6 bases). The CDR3 is 20 residues long. V gave up 0 bases and J gave up 0 bases, with 21 bases separating them. The germline gives CDR1 MRHNA, CDR2 SNTAGT. The CDR3 reads CASSDSEEQGKLSSGNTIYF. CDR3 nucleotide sequence: TGTGCCAGCAGTGACTCGGAGGAGCAGGGGAAGCTCTCCTCTGGAAACACCATATATTTT.

The rearrangement joins TRBV4-2 to TRBJ2-7; tentative D call: TRBD2 (5 bases). Germline V gene sequence: CDR1 LGHNA, CDR2 YNFKEQ. Trimming left V 1 base short and J 7 bases short, with 17 bases between. CDR3 length: 15 residues. In nucleotides, the CDR3 is TGTGCCAGCAGCCAAGCAAGCGGATTAACGGGGGAGCAGTACTTC. It specifies CASSQASGLTGEQYF.

This clone was seen a single time. The chain has TRBV14 and TRBJ2-7; D possibly corresponds to TRBD2 (6 bases). The germline V gene has CDR1 SGHDN and CDR2 FVKESK. V was pared by 1 base and J by 3 bases, with 7 bases between. The CDR3 is made up of 13 amino acids. Here the CDR3 DNA reads TGTGCCAGCAGCCAAGTGGAGGGCTACGAGCAGTACTTC. This translates into CASSQVEGYEQYF. The full variable domain, its missing parts supplied by reference TRBV14 and TRBJ2-7, is EAGVTQFPSHSVIEKGQTVTLRCDPISGHDNLYWYRRVMGKEIKFLLHFVKESKQDESGMPNNRFLAERTGGTYSTLKVQPAELEDSGVYFCASSQVEGYEQYFGPGTRLTVT.

This clone occurred once. The chain is built from TRBV2 and TRBJ2-1; 7 bases match TRBD2. Unmatched junction bases numbered 9, after V lost 6 bases and J lost 1 base. This CDR3 spans 16 amino acids. Looked up from germline, CDR1 is SNHLY and CDR2 is FYNNEI. CDR3 bases: TGTGCCAGCAGGGGGGGTCTAGCGGTATCCTACAATGAGCAGTTCTTC. This encodes CASRGGLAVSYNEQFF.